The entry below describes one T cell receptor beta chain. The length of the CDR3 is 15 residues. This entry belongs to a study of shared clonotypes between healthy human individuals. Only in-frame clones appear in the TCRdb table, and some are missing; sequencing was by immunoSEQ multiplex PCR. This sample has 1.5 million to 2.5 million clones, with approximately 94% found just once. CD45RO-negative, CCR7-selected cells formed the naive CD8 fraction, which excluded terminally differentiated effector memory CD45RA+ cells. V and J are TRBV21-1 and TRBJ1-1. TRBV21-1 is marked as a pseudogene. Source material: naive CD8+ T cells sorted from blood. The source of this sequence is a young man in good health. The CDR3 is CASSNGVLRRTEAFF. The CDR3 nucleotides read TGTGCCAGCAGCAACGGAGTTCTCCGACGCACTGAAGCTTTCTTT.